This T cell receptor beta chain appears in the sequencing data of a study of cytomegalovirus exposure and HLA in healthy donors. Study at large: Genotyping of 400 or so donors showed that around 85% belonged to the Caucasian-associated ancestry cluster.

Study conclusions and caveats: The classifier reportedly diagnosed cytomegalovirus status with high specificity and sensitivity. Previous analysis showed most TCR beta V segments were productive about 87% or about 30% of the time. Analyzed later, most CMV-associated TCR beta chains appeared HLA-restricted.

13 Jbeta primers and 60 Vbeta primers were used for the PCR. Profiling relied on immunoSEQ multiplex PCR, and the TCRdb table lists in-frame clones only, not all of them. The listing contains about 96,000 clones. With respect to this clone: Its antigen remains unknown.

Trimming removed 0 bases at V and 0 bases at J, with 9 bases between. There are 15 residues in the CDR3. Germline V CDR1 and CDR2: SGHDT, YYEEEE. The source material was PBMCs. The TCR comes from a woman under 40 in good health and CMV-seronegative. The V call is TRBV5-6, the J call TRBJ2-5; weak D call: TRBD2 (6 bases). The CDR3 spells CASSLARDYQETQYF. As DNA, the CDR3 is TGTGCCAGCAGCTTGGCACGGGACTACCAAGAGACCCAGTACTTC.